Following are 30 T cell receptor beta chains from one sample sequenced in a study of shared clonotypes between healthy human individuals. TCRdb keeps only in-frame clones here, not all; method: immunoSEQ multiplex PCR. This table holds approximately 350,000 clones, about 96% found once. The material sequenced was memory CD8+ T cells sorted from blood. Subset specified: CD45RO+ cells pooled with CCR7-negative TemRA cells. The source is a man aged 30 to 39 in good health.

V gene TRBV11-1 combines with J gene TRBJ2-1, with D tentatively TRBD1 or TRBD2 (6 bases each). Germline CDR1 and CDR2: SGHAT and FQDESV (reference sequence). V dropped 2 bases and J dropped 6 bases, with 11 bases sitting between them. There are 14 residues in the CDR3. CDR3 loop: CASSLSRGPNEQFF. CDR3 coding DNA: TGTGCCAGCAGCTTATCTCGGGGGCCCAATGAGCAGTTCTTC.

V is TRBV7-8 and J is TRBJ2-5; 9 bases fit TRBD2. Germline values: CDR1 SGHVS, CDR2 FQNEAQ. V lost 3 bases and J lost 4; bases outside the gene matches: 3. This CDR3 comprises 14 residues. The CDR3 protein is CASSFYSGRETQYF. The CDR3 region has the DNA TGTGCCAGCAGCTTTTATAGCGGGAGAGAGACCCAGTACTTC. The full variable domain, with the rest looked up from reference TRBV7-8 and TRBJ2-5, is GAGVSQSPRYKVAKRGQDVALRCDPISGHVSLFWYQQALGQGPEFLTYFQNEAQLDKSGLPSDRFFAERPEGSVSTLKIQRTQQEDSAVYLCASSFYSGRETQYFGPGTRLLVL.

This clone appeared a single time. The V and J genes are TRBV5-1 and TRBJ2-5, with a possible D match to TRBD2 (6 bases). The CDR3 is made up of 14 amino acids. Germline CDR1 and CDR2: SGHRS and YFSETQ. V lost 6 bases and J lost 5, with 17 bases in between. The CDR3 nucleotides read TGCGCCAGCACCCGATCCGGGAGTTGGGAGACCCAGTACTTC. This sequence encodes CASTRSGSWETQYF.

The CDR3: CASSLDGATNEKLFF. The CDR3 nucleotides read TGTGCCAGCAGCTTGGACGGGGCAACTAATGAAAAACTGTTTTTT. The chain has TRBV5-4 and TRBJ1-4, with D unresolved. Deletions cut 0 bases from V and 0 bases from J, with 6 bases between. The CDR3 spans 15 residues. Looked up from germline, CDR1 is SGHNT and CDR2 is YYREEE (reference sequence).

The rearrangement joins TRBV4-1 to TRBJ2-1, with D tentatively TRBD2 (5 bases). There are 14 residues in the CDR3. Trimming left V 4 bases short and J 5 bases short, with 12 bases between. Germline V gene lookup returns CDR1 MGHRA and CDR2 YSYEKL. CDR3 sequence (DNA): TGCGCCAGCAGCCCCATGGGGAGCCACAATGAGCAGTTCTTC. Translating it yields CASSPMGSHNEQFF.

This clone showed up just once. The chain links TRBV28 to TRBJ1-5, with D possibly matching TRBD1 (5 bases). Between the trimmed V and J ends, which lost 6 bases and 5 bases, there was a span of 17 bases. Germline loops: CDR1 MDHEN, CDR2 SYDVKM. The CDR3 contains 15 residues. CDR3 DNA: TGTGCCAGCAGCCCTGGGGCGGGGTATCATCAGCCCCAGCATTTT. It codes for CASSPGAGYHQPQHF.

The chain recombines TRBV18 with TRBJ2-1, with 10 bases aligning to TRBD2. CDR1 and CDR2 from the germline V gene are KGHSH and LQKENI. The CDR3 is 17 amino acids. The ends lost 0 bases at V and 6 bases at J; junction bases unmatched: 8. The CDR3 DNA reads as TGTGCCAGCTCACCACCGGTACCCAGCGGGAGGGCCAATGAGCAGTTCTTC. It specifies CASSPPVPSGRANEQFF.

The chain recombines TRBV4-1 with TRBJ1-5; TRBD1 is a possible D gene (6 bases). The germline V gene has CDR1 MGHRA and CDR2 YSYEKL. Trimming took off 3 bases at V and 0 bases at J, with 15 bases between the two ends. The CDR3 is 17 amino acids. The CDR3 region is CASSHWWGLSSNQPQHF. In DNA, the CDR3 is TGCGCCAGCAGCCACTGGTGGGGGCTAAGTAGCAATCAGCCCCAGCATTTT.

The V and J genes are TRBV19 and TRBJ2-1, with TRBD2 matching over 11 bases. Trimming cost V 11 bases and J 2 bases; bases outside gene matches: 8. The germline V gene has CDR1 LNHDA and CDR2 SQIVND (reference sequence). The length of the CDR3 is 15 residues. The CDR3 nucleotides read TGTGCCTCCTCACTAGCGGGAGTCCCCTACAATGAGCAGTTCTTC. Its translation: CASSLAGVPYNEQFF.

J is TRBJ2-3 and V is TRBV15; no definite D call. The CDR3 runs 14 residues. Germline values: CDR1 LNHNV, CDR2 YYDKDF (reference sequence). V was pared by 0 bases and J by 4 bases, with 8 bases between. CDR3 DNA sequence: TGTGCCACCAGCAGAGATTCCCAGGCAGATACGCAGTATTTT. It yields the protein CATSRDSQADTQYF. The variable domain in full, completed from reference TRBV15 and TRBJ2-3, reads DAMVIQNPRYQVTQFGKPVTLSCSQTLNHNVMYWYQQKSSQAPKLLFHYYDKDFNNEADTPDNFQSRRPNTSFCFLDIRSPGLGDTAMYLCATSRDSQADTQYFGPGTRLTVL.

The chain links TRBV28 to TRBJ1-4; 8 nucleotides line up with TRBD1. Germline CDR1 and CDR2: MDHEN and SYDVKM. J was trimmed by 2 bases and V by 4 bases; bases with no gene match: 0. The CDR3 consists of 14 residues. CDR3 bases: TGTGCCAGCAGTTCAGGGGGCACTAATGAAAAACTGTTTTTT. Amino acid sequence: CASSSGGTNEKLFF.

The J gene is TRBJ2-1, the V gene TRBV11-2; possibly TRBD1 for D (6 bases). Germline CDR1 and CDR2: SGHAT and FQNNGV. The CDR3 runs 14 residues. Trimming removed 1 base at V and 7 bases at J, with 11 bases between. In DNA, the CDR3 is TGTGCCAGCAGCTTAGGGCAGGGGCGGAATGAGCAGTTCTTC. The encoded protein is CASSLGQGRNEQFF.

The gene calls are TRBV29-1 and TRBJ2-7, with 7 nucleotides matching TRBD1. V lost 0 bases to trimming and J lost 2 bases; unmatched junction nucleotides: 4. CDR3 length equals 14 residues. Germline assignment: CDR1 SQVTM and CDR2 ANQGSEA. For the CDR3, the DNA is TGCAGCGTTGAAGAAAGACAGGGCGCCTACGAGCAGTACTTC. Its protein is CSVEERQGAYEQYF.

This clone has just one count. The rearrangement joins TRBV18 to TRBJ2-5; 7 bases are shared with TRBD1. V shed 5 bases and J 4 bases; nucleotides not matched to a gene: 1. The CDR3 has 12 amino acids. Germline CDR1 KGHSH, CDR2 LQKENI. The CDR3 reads CASSRQGETQYF. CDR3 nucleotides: TGTGCCAGCTCAAGACAGGGAGAGACCCAGTACTTC.

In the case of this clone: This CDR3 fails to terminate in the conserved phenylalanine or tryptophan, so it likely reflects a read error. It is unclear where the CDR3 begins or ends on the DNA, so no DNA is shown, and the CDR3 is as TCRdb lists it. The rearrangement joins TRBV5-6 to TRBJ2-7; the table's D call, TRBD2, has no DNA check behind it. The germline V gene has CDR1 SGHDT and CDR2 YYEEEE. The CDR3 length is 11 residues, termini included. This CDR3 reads CASSPPLAGGP.

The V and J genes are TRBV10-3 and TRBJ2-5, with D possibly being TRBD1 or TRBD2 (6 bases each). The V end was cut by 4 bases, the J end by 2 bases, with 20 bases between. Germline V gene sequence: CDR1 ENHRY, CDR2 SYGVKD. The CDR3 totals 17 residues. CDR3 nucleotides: TGTGCCATCAGTGGTGTGGGGGGCCCCGAAGGACAAGAGACCCAGTACTTC. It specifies CAISGVGGPEGQETQYF.

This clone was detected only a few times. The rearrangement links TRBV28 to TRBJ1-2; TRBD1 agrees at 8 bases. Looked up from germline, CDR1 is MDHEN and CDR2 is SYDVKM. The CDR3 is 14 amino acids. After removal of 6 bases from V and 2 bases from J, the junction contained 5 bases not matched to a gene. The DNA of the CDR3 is TGTGCCAGCAGAATACAGGGGGGAAACTATGGCTACACCTTC. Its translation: CASRIQGGNYGYTF.

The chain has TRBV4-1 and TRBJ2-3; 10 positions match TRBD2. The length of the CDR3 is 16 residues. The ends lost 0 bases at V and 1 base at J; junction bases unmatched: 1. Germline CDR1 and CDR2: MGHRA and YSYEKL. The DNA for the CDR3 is TGCGCCAGCAGCCAAGATGGGACTAGCGGCACAGATACGCAGTATTTT. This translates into CASSQDGTSGTDTQYF.

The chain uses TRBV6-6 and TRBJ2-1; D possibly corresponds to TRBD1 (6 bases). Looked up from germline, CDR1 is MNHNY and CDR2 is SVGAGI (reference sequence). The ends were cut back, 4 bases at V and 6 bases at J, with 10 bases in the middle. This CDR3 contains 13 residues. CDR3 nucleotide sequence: TGTGCCAGCAGTTCATTACAGGGCAATGAGCAGTTCTTC. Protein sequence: CASSSLQGNEQFF.

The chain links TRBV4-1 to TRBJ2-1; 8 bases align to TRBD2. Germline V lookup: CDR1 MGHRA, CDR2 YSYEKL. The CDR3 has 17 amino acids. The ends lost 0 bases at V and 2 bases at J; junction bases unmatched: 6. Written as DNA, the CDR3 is TGCGCCAGCAGCCAAGATTCGGCGGGACTAGCCTACAATGAGCAGTTCTTC. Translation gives CASSQDSAGLAYNEQFF.

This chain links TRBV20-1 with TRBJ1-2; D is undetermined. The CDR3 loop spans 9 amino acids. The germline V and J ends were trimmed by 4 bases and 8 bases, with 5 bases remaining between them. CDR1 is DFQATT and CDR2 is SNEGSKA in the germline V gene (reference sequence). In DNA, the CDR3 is TGCAGTGCTATCGAGGGCTACACCTTC. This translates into CSAIEGYTF.

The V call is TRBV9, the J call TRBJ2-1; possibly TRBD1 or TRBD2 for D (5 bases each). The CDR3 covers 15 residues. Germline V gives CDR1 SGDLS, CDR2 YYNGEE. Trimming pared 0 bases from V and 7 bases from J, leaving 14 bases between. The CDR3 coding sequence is TGTGCCAGCAGCGTAGGGCTAGCTTGGGGGAATGAGCAGTTCTTC. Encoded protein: CASSVGLAWGNEQFF.

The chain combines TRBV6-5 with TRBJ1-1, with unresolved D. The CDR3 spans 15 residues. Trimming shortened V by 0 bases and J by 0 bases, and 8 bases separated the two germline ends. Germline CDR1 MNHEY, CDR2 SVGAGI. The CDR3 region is CASSYSGGVNTEAFF. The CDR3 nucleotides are TGTGCCAGCAGTTACTCGGGTGGGGTGAACACTGAAGCTTTCTTT.

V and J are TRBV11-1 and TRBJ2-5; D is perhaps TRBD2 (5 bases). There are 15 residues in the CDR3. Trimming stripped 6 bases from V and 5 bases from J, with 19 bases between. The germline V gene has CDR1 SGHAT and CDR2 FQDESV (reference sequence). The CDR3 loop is CASRPYSGYRETQYF. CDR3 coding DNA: TGTGCCAGCAGACCATATTCGGGGTATCGGGAGACCCAGTACTTC.

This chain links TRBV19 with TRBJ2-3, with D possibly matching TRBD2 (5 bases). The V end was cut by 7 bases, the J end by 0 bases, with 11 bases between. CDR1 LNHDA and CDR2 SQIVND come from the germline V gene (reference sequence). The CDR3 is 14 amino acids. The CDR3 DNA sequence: TGTGCCAGTATAGGCGGCGGGAGCACAGATACGCAGTATTTT. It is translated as CASIGGGSTDTQYF. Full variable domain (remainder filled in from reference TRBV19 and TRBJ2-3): DGGITQSPKYLFRKEGQNVTLSCEQNLNHDAMYWYRQDPGQGLRLIYYSQIVNDFQKGDIAEGYSVSREKKESFPLTVTSAQKNPTAFYLCASIGGGSTDTQYFGPGTRLTVL.

This CDR3 reads CASSPPGDRATNEKLFF. In DNA form, the CDR3 reads TGTGCCAGCTCACCACCGGGAGACCGAGCAACTAATGAAAAACTGTTTTTT. The chain employs TRBV18 and TRBJ1-4; D unclear. The CDR3 totals 17 residues. Germline loops: CDR1 KGHSH, CDR2 LQKENI. Deletions cut 0 bases from V and 0 bases from J, with 11 bases between. The whole variable domain, remainder taken from reference TRBV18 and TRBJ1-4, is NAGVMQNPRHLVRRRGQEARLRCSPMKGHSHVYWYRQLPEEGLKFMVYLQKENIIDESGMPKERFSAEFPKEGPSILRIQQVVRGDSAAYFCASSPPGDRATNEKLFFGSGTQLSVL.

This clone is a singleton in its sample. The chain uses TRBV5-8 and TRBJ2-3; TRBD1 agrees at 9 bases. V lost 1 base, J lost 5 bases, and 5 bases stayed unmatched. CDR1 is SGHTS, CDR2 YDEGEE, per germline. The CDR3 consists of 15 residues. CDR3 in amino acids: CASSLYRGRGDTQYF. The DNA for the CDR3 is TGTGCCAGCAGCTTGTACAGGGGGCGCGGAGATACGCAGTATTTT.

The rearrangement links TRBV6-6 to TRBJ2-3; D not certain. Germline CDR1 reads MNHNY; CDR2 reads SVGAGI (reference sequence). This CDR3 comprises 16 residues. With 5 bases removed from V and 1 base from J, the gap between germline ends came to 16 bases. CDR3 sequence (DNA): TGTGCCAGCAGTCCGACCCGTAATCACGGCACAGATACGCAGTATTTT. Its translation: CASSPTRNHGTDTQYF.

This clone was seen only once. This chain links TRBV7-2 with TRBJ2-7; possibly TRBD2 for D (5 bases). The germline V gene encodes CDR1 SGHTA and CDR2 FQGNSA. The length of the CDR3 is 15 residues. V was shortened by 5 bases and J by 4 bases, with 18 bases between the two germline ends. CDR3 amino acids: CASSPSGLGAYEQYF. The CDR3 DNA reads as TGTGCCAGCAGCCCCTCGGGTCTGGGAGCTTACGAGCAGTACTTC.

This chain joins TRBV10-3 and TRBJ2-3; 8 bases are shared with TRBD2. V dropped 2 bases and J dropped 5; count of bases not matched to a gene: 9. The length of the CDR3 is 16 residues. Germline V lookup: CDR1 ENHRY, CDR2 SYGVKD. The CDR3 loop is CAISEPAGEFGDTQYF. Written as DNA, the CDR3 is TGTGCCATCAGTGAGCCAGCGGGAGAGTTCGGAGATACGCAGTATTTT.